This TCR beta chain was recovered during a study of CD8+ T cells in alopecia areata. Study-level results: Sequences from scalp samples also cover resident alphabeta T cells of normal skin. Among the 100 top clones, expanded CD8+ clones, like scalp clonality, were significantly decreased by tofacitinib. A single nonresponder leaves the baseline CD8+ expansion link to response uncertain.

Sample treatment: oral pan-JAK inhibitor, 5-10 mg twice daily. Germline loops: CDR1 MNHEY, CDR2 SMNVEV (reference sequence). The length of the CDR3 is 12 residues. The V and J ends lost 9 bases and 1 base, in that order; junction bases with no gene match: 2. Following RNA extraction, reverse transcription yielded cDNA that acted as the sequencing template. Assay: immunoSEQ multiplex PCR; the TCRdb copy retains only in-frame clones and omits some. The top ten hold 10% to 15% of the sample, which has around 100,000 clones, about 60% seen once. On this clone itself: Its target is not known.

This chain links TRBV27 with TRBJ1-1; 7 bases agree with TRBD1. This TCR was sampled from a human donor with alopecia areata. Source: CD8+ T cells sorted from blood, taken at week 24, from a patient treated with tofacitinib. The CDR3 loop reads CASRTGNTEAFF. DNA for the CDR3: TGTGCCAGTAGGACAGGGAACACTGAAGCTTTCTTT.